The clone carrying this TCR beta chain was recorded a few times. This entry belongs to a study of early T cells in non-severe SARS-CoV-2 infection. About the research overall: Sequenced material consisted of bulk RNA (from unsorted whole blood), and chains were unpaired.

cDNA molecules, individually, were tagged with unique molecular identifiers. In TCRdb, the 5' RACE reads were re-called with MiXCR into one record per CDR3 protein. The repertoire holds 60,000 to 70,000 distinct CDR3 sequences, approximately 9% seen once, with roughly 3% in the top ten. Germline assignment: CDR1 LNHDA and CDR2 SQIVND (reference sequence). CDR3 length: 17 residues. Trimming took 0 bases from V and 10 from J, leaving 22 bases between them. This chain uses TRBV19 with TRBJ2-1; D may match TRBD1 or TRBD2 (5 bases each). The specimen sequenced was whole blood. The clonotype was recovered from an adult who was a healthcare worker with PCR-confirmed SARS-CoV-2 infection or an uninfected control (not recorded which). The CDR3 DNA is TGTGCCAGTAGTATAGATCGGTACGGGCGGTATGAGGGGGAGCAGTTCTTC. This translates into CASSIDRYGRYEGEQFF.